A single sample is the source of the 19 T cell receptor beta chains below, sequenced in a study of identical twins. TCRdb passed the 5' RACE reads through MiXCR, listing each CDR3 protein once. The sample has 570,000 or so distinct CDR3 sequences, more than 9% seen once. A further study also used this sample, focusing on yellow fever vaccine responses in identical twins.

Input material: PBMCs. These receptors all come from a young woman in good health.

There are many counts of this clonotype. The J gene is TRBJ2-7, the V gene TRBV29-1, with D unresolved. Germline CDR1 reads SQVTM; CDR2 reads ANQGSEA. With 8 bases removed from V and 3 bases from J, the gap between germline ends came to 17 bases. This CDR3 region has 13 residues. The CDR3 bases are TGCAGCATACGGAAGGACGCCGGCTACGAGCAGTACTTC. This encodes CSIRKDAGYEQYF.

This clonotype was found once. The J gene is TRBJ2-3, the V gene TRBV9; D might be TRBD2 (6 bases). Germline V lookup: CDR1 SGDLS, CDR2 YYNGEE. CDR3 length equals 14 residues. The ends were cut back, 4 bases at V and 6 bases at J, with 15 bases in the middle. This chain's CDR3 is CASSPLSRGDTQYF. The CDR3 nucleotides are TGTGCCAGCAGCCCACTGTCCCGGGGGGATACGCAGTATTTT.

There are many counts of this clonotype. The chain has TRBV4-2 and TRBJ1-2; D remains unclear. Looked up from germline, CDR1 is LGHNA and CDR2 is YNFKEQ. The V gene lost 1 base and the J gene lost 3 bases, with 9 bases spanning the gap. The CDR3 sequence is 14 residues long. The CDR3 DNA is TGTGCCAGCAGCCAAGCGGCGGCTGACTATGGCTACACCTTC. This translates into CASSQAAADYGYTF.

This clonotype has more than one count but fewer than ten. The chain joins TRBV12-3 or TRBV12-4 to TRBJ1-6; D uncertain. Trimming stripped 1 base from V and 5 bases from J, with 6 bases between. The CDR3 is 14 residues long. CDR3 in amino acids: CASSLEVHNSPLHF. In DNA, the CDR3 is TGTGCCAGCAGTTTAGAAGTACATAATTCACCCCTCCACTTT.

This clonotype has at least ten counts. The V call is TRBV13, the J call TRBJ2-3; tentatively, D is TRBD1 or TRBD2 (5 bases each). The CDR3 is made up of 16 amino acids. Germline CDR1 PRHDT, CDR2 FYEKMQ (reference sequence). Trimming removed 5 bases from V and 4 bases from J, with 19 bases in between. The CDR3, as DNA: TGTGCCAGCAGCCCTCCGGGACGGGGAAGGGCAGATACGCAGTATTTT. This codes for CASSPPGRGRADTQYF.

The chain couples TRBV5-1 to TRBJ2-7; 7 bases are a match to TRBD2. This CDR3 spans 14 amino acids. Germline V gene lookup returns CDR1 SGHRS and CDR2 YFSETQ. J was trimmed by 2 bases and V by 2 bases; bases with no gene match: 4. The CDR3 sequence: CASSFAGATYEQYF. The CDR3 DNA follows: TGCGCCAGCAGCTTCGCGGGAGCCACCTACGAGCAGTACTTC.

The sample holds a few counts of this clonotype. This chain links TRBV19 with TRBJ2-2; TRBD1 aligns across 7 bases. CDR1 and CDR2 from the germline V gene are LNHDA and SQIVND (reference sequence). The CDR3 spans 14 residues. With V trimmed by 6 bases and J by 4 bases, 5 bases remained unmatched. In DNA, the CDR3 is TGTGCCAGTAGAACGACAGGGTCCACCGGGGAGCTGTTTTTT. Residues: CASRTTGSTGELFF.

This clonotype was counted only a few times. The V and J genes are TRBV5-1 and TRBJ2-7, with unresolved D. The CDR3 consists of 16 residues. Germline V lookup: CDR1 SGHRS, CDR2 YFSETQ. The V and J ends lost 0 bases and 1 base respectively, with 14 bases between them. The CDR3 sequence is CASSLAGQPISYEQYF. The CDR3 nucleotides read TGCGCCAGCAGCTTGGCCGGGCAGCCAATTTCCTACGAGCAGTACTTC.

This clonotype was detected a few times. The V and J genes are TRBV15 and TRBJ2-5; tentatively, D is TRBD2 (5 bases). This CDR3 has 12 residues. Germline CDR1 and CDR2: LNHNV and YYDKDF (reference sequence). Trimming cost V 5 bases and J 5 bases, with 9 bases left between them. The CDR3: CATSSPGETQYF. DNA for the CDR3: TGTGCCACCAGCTCTCCGGGGGAGACCCAGTACTTC.

This clonotype was seen a handful of times. The rearrangement joins TRBV12-3 or TRBV12-4 to TRBJ2-5; the D gene is possibly TRBD2 (5 bases). Trimming shortened V by 4 bases and J by 0 bases, and 9 bases separated the two germline ends. The CDR3 sequence is 14 residues long. CDR3 region: CASSSPGNQETQYF. DNA for the CDR3: TGTGCCAGCAGTTCCCCGGGAAACCAAGAGACCCAGTACTTC.

The chain uses TRBV27 and TRBJ2-7; 9 bases align to TRBD2. The CDR3 runs 16 residues. With V trimmed by 4 bases and J by 2 bases, 9 bases remained unmatched. From germline, CDR1 is MNHEY and CDR2 SMNVEV (reference sequence). CDR3 loop: CASSSTGLARPYEQYF. The DNA for the CDR3 is TGTGCCAGCAGTTCGACCGGACTAGCGAGACCCTACGAGCAGTACTTC.

The chain couples TRBV4-3 to TRBJ2-7; 10 bases match TRBD1. V lost 4 bases and J lost 2; bases outside the gene matches: 5. Looked up from germline, CDR1 is LGHNA and CDR2 is YSLEER. The CDR3 is 15 amino acids. CDR3: CASSPGQGSPYEQYF. The CDR3 coding sequence is TGCGCCAGCAGCCCGGGACAGGGGAGCCCCTACGAGCAGTACTTC.

The CDR3 sequence: CASSPGLQCYNEQFF. The CDR3, as DNA: TGTGCCAGCAGCCCCGGGCTACAATGCTACAATGAGCAGTTCTTC. The chain links TRBV5-6 to TRBJ2-1; D gene unclear. The CDR3 totals 15 residues. The ends were cut back, 4 bases at V and 3 bases at J, with 14 bases in the middle. Germline V lookup: CDR1 SGHDT, CDR2 YYEEEE.

The chain is built from TRBV12-3 or TRBV12-4 and TRBJ1-5, with 8 bases fitting TRBD1. V was pared by 5 bases and J by 7 bases, with 4 bases of the junction left unmatched. This CDR3 has 13 amino acids. CDR3 amino acids: CASSKRQGQPQHF. DNA of the CDR3: TGTGCCAGCAGTAAAAGACAGGGGCAGCCCCAGCATTTT.

This clonotype turned up a few times. The chain uses TRBV13 and TRBJ2-1, with D unresolved. Germline V gives CDR1 PRHDT, CDR2 FYEKMQ (reference sequence). This CDR3 contains 14 residues. Deletions cut 5 bases from V and 7 bases from J, with 15 bases between. CDR3: CASSPQLSVNEQFF. The CDR3, as DNA: TGTGCCAGCAGCCCCCAGCTAAGTGTGAATGAGCAGTTCTTC. Together with reference TRBV13 and TRBJ2-1, the CDR3 gives the full variable domain: AAGVIQSPRHLIKEKRETATLKCYPIPRHDTVYWYQQGPGQDPQFLISFYEKMQSDKGSIPDRFSAQQFSDYHSELNMSSLELGDSALYFCASSPQLSVNEQFFGPGTRLTVL.

This clonotype was detected ten times or more. The J gene is TRBJ1-5, the V gene TRBV12-3 or TRBV12-4; D gene ambiguous. This CDR3 is built from 14 residues. Trimming pared 3 bases from V and 4 bases from J, leaving 10 bases between. The CDR3 nucleotides read TGTGCCAGCAGTTTCTCGGGTCCAAATCAGCCCCAGCATTTT. This translates into CASSFSGPNQPQHF.

This clonotype was seen repeatedly, ten times or more. V usage is TRBV20-1 and J usage is TRBJ1-1; weak D call: TRBD1 (5 bases). Deletions cut 6 bases from V and 5 bases from J, with 13 bases between. The germline CDR1 and CDR2 sequences are DFQATT and SNEGSKA (reference sequence). The CDR3 runs 12 residues. The DNA of the CDR3 is TGCAGTGCGAATCCTTGGGGGACTGAAGCTTTCTTT. This translates into CSANPWGTEAFF.

This clonotype was recorded many times. The chain has TRBV5-6 and TRBJ2-7; D is perhaps TRBD1 (6 bases). The CDR3 runs to 16 residues. CDR1 is SGHDT and CDR2 is YYEEEE in the germline V gene. Trimming removed 1 base from V and 0 bases from J, with 14 bases in between. The CDR3 nucleotides are TGTGCCAGCAGCTTGTGGGGGCAGATCCTCTCCTACGAGCAGTACTTC. Protein sequence: CASSLWGQILSYEQYF.

The chain links TRBV29-1 to TRBJ2-3; 8 positions match TRBD2. With 0 bases clipped from V and 1 base from J, the junction kept 6 bases outside the gene matches. The CDR3 contains 16 residues. Germline CDR1 reads SQVTM; CDR2 reads ANQGSEA. CDR3 DNA sequence: TGCAGCGTTGAAGATCCAAGAGCGGGGGGCACAGATACGCAGTATTTT. Its protein product is CSVEDPRAGGTDTQYF.